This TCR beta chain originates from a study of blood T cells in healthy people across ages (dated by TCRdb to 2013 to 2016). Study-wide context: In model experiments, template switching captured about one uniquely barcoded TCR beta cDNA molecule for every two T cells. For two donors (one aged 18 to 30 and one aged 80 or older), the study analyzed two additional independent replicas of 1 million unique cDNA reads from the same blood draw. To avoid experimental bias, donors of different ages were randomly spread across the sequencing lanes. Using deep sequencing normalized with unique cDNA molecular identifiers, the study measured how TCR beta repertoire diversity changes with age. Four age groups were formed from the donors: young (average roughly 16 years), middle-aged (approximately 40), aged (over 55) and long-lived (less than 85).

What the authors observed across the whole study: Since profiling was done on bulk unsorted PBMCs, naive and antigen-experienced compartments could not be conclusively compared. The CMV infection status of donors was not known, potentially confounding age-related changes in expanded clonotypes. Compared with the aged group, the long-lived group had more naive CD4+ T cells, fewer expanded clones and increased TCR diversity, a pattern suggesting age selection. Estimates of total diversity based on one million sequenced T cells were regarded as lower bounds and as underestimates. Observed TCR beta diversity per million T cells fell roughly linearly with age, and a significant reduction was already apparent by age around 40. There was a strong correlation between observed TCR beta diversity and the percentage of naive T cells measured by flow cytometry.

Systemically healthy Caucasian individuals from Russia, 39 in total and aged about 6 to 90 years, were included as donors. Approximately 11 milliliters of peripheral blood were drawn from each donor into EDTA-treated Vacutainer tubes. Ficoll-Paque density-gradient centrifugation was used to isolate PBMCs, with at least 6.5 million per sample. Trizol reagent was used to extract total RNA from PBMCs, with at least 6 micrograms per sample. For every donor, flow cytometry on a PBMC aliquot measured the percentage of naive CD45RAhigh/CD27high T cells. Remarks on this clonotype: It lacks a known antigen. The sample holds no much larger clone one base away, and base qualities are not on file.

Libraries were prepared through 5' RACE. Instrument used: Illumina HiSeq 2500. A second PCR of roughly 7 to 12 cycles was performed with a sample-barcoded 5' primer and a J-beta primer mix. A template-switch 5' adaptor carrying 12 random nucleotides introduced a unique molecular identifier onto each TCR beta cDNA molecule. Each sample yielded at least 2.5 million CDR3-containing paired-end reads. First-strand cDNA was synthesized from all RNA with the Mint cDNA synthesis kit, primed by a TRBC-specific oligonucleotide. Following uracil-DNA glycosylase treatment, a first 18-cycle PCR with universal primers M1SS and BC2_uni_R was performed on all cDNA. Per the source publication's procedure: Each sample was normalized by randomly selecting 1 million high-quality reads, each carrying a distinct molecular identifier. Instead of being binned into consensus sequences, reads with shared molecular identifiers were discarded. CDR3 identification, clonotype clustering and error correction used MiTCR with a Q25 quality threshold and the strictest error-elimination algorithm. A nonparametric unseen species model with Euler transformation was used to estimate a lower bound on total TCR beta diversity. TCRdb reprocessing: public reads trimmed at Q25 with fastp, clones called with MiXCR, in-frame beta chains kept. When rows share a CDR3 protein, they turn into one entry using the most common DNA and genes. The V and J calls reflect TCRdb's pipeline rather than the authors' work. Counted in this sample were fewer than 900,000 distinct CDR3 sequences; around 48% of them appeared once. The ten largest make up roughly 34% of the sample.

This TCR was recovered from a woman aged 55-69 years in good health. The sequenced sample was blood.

The CDR3: CASSLSGGRDTQYF. The nucleotide sequence is given as TGTGCCAGCAGCTTGTCGGGGGGCAGGGATACGCAGTATTTT. Rearrangement joined TRBV7-2 to TRBJ2-3; the D region possibly corresponds to TRBD2 (7 bases align). At the junction V is shortened by 3 bases and J by 6 bases, with 13 bases in between. The germline V gene gives CDR1 as SGHTA and CDR2 as FQGNSA. CDR3 length: 14 amino acids, cysteine to phenylalanine. Just the 42-base CDR3 DNA is kept, in frame starting at base 1.